This T cell receptor beta chain came from a study of CD8 T cells in ankylosing spondylitis. Scientists made TCR beta libraries using quantitative 5'-RACE with molecular barcodes. Each CDR3 protein gets one entry after TCRdb re-called the 5' RACE reads with MiXCR. The sample has roughly 440,000 distinct CDR3 sequences, roughly 18% seen once. CDR3 length: 14 amino acids. Germline lookup yields CDR1 SGHRS and CDR2 YFSETQ. Trimming pared 3 bases from V and 5 bases from J, leaving 12 bases between. Study-wide results and limits: What seemed typical of ankylosing spondylitis blood was a TCR beta motif built from eight highly homologous variants. In synovial fluid and blood from reactive arthritis, some motif variants were previously reported. Disease-linked clones were CD8+ and relatively rare in peripheral blood.

This clonotype was seen repeatedly, ten times or more. Its antigen is still unknown. The receptor comes from a male donor with ankylosing spondylitis. Sample: blood, either unsorted or a sorted T cell fraction (not recorded which). V and J are TRBV5-1 and TRBJ2-1, with D unclear. The CDR3 bases are TGCGCCAGCAGCTCCCGCCGGGCCAACAATGAGCAGTTCTTC. Translation: CASSSRRANNEQFF.